This passage covers 20 T cell receptor beta chains from one sample sequenced in a study of shared clonotypes between healthy human individuals. The table came from immunoSEQ multiplex PCR; TCRdb's copy has only in-frame clones and leaves some out. The data contain 2 million to 2.5 million clones, approximately 95% of them singletons. The sequencing sample was made of naive CD4+ T cells from PBMCs. Described subset: CD45RA+ positively selected. These receptor sequences come from a man between 18 and 29 years old in good health. Some clones in this sample may be carry-over from other donors' samples.

This chain uses TRBV7-2 with TRBJ2-1; D gene uncertain. The CDR3 is 11 residues long. Germline CDR1 SGHTA, CDR2 FQGNSA. V was trimmed by 2 bases and J by 11 bases, leaving 7 bases between them. The CDR3 is CASSLPLKQFF. As DNA, the CDR3 is TGTGCCAGCAGCTTACCCCTTAAGCAGTTCTTC.

The chain recombines TRBV15 with TRBJ2-1; 7 bases align to TRBD1. The germline CDR1 and CDR2 sequences are LNHNV and YYDKDF (reference sequence). This CDR3 is built from 13 residues. V gave up 2 bases and J gave up 9 bases; unmatched junction bases: 4. The CDR3 DNA reads TGTGCCACCAGCAGACAGGGGGACGGTGAGCAGTTCTTC. Protein: CATSRQGDGEQFF. Complete variable domain (other parts from reference TRBV15 and TRBJ2-1): DAMVIQNPRYQVTQFGKPVTLSCSQTLNHNVMYWYQQKSSQAPKLLFHYYDKDFNNEADTPDNFQSRRPNTSFCFLDIRSPGLGDTAMYLCATSRQGDGEQFFGPGTRLTVL.

V usage is TRBV28 and J usage is TRBJ1-4; 7 positions match TRBD1. There are 15 residues in the CDR3. Germline loops: CDR1 MDHEN, CDR2 SYDVKM. J gave up 7 bases and V 3 bases, and 8 bases lay outside the gene matches. Written as DNA, the CDR3 is TGTGCCAGCAGTTTTGCCAGGGCAGGGGGTGAAAAACTGTTTTTT. Translated, it gives CASSFARAGGEKLFF.

V is TRBV18 and J is TRBJ1-2; 8 bases fit TRBD1. The germline gives CDR1 KGHSH, CDR2 LQKENI. V trimming: 3 bases; J trimming: 4 bases; junction bases outside the gene matches: 7. The CDR3 runs to 15 residues. CDR3 loop: CASSPDRDYSYGYTF. CDR3 DNA: TGTGCCAGCTCACCGGACAGGGATTACTCCTATGGCTACACCTTC. The variable domain in full, completed from reference TRBV18 and TRBJ1-2, reads NAGVMQNPRHLVRRRGQEARLRCSPMKGHSHVYWYRQLPEEGLKFMVYLQKENIIDESGMPKERFSAEFPKEGPSILRIQQVVRGDSAAYFCASSPDRDYSYGYTFGSGTRLTVV.

The chain combines TRBV12-2 with TRBJ1-5. TRBV12-2 is a known pseudogene. The CDR3 contains 16 residues. In DNA, the CDR3 is TGTGCAAGTCGCTGGTGGACTTTCGAGGAGGAGCAGCCCCAGCATTTT. As protein: CASRWWTFEEEQPQHF.

This clone was recorded once. The chain carries TRBV7-2 and TRBJ2-7; D is possibly TRBD1 or TRBD2 (5 bases each). Germline CDR1 SGHTA, CDR2 FQGNSA. The CDR3 extends over 13 amino acids. Trimming left V 6 bases short and J 3 bases short, with 12 bases between. The CDR3 spells CASRQGAGYEQYF. Here the CDR3 DNA reads TGTGCCAGCAGGCAGGGAGCCGGCTACGAGCAGTACTTC. The full variable domain, in which reference TRBV7-2 and TRBJ2-7 provide the parts outside the CDR3, is GAGVSQSPSNKVTEKGKDVELRCDPISGHTALYWYRQSLGQGLEFLIYFQGNSAPDKSGLPSDRFSAERTGGSVSTLTIQRTQQEDSAVYLCASRQGAGYEQYFGPGTRLTVT.

V usage is TRBV5-1 and J usage is TRBJ1-3, with D perhaps TRBD1 (6 bases). The CDR3 totals 15 residues. Trimming took off 4 bases at V and 0 bases at J, with 11 bases between the two ends. Germline V gene data show CDR1 as SGHRS and CDR2 as YFSETQ. This CDR3 is CASSPDRYSGNTIYF. In nucleotides, the CDR3 is TGCGCCAGCAGCCCCGACAGGTACTCTGGAAACACCATATATTTT. The full variable domain, in which reference TRBV5-1 and TRBJ1-3 provide the parts outside the CDR3, is KAGVTQTPRYLIKTRGQQVTLSCSPISGHRSVSWYQQTPGQGLQFLFEYFSETQRNKGNFPGRFSGRQFSNSRSEMNVSTLELGDSALYLCASSPDRYSGNTIYFGEGSWLTVV.

The chain recombines TRBV19 with TRBJ1-1, with 7 nucleotides matching TRBD1. The V and J ends lost 0 bases and 6 bases, in that order; junction bases with no gene match: 13. The length of the CDR3 is 17 residues. Germline lookup yields CDR1 LNHDA and CDR2 SQIVND (reference sequence). This CDR3 reads CASSIESLGQKISEAFF. The CDR3 DNA sequence: TGTGCCAGTAGTATAGAATCGCTGGGACAGAAGATATCTGAAGCTTTCTTT. The full variable domain, in which reference TRBV19 and TRBJ1-1 provide the parts outside the CDR3, is DGGITQSPKYLFRKEGQNVTLSCEQNLNHDAMYWYRQDPGQGLRLIYYSQIVNDFQKGDIAEGYSVSREKKESFPLTVTSAQKNPTAFYLCASSIESLGQKISEAFFGQGTRLTVV.

The CDR3 protein is CASIPSTSGATNEKLFF. In DNA form, the CDR3 reads TGTGCCAGCATTCCGAGCACCTCCGGGGCAACTAATGAAAAACTGTTTTTT. The chain uses TRBV2 and TRBJ1-4; D not resolved. The CDR3 has 17 amino acids. Germline CDR1 is SNHLY and CDR2 is FYNNEI. V lost 7 bases and J lost 0, with 18 bases in between.

V is TRBV27 and J is TRBJ1-2, with a tentative D call TRBD1 (6 bases). Trimming took off 4 bases at V and 0 bases at J, with 15 bases between the two ends. The V gene's germline CDR1 is MNHEY and CDR2 SMNVEV (reference sequence). The CDR3 is 16 residues long. The CDR3 nucleotides are TGTGCCAGCAGTTACATGATAGGGGGAGCTAACTATGGCTACACCTTC. Translation gives CASSYMIGGANYGYTF.

The rearrangement links TRBV28 to TRBJ1-5; 8 bases agree with TRBD1. The junction had 5 bases not matched to a gene; V was cut back by 1 base and J by 9 bases. The germline V gene encodes CDR1 MDHEN and CDR2 SYDVKM. This CDR3 spans 14 amino acids. CDR3 nucleotide sequence: TGTGCCAGCAGTTTATCTAACGGACAGGGGCCCCAGCATTTT. It specifies CASSLSNGQGPQHF.

V is TRBV7-9 and J is TRBJ1-2; no firm D call. From germline, CDR1 is SEHNR and CDR2 FQNEAQ (reference sequence). The V end was cut by 5 bases, the J end by 5 bases, with 15 bases between. The CDR3 totals 14 residues. CDR3 amino acids: CASSRDLEGYGYTF. In nucleotides, the CDR3 is TGTGCCAGCAGCAGGGATCTCGAAGGGTATGGCTACACCTTC. Using reference TRBV7-9 and TRBJ1-2 for the parts outside the CDR3, the full variable domain is DTGVSQNPRHKITKRGQNVTFRCDPISEHNRLYWYRQTLGQGPEFLTYFQNEAQLEKSRLLSDRFSAERPKGSFSTLEIQRTEQGDSAMYLCASSRDLEGYGYTFGSGTRLTVV.

V and J are TRBV4-1 and TRBJ2-2, with TRBD1 matching 8 bases. V lost 4 bases, J lost 6 bases, and 10 bases stayed unmatched. Germline CDR1 MGHRA, CDR2 YSYEKL. The CDR3 runs to 16 residues. The CDR3 sequence is CASSRAETGAAGELFF. Here the CDR3 DNA reads TGCGCCAGCAGCCGAGCTGAGACAGGGGCCGCCGGGGAGCTGTTTTTT.

The chain combines TRBV11-2 with TRBJ2-1, with 7 bases fitting TRBD2. Per germline, CDR1 SGHAT and CDR2 FQNNGV. This CDR3 region has 12 residues. V was clipped by 2 bases and J by 14 bases; unmatched bases: 6. The CDR3 region has the DNA TGTGCCAGCAGCTTAAGCGGGACTTATGAGTTCTTC. Its protein is CASSLSGTYEFF.

The V and J genes are TRBV5-1 and TRBJ2-7; D perhaps matches TRBD2 (6 bases). From germline, CDR1 is SGHRS and CDR2 YFSETQ. The CDR3 totals 15 residues. The V end was cut by 5 bases, the J end by 2 bases, with 17 bases between. DNA for the CDR3: TGCGCCAGCAGGCCGCGACCGGCGGGACCCTACGAGCAGTACTTC. This sequence encodes CASRPRPAGPYEQYF. Using reference TRBV5-1 and TRBJ2-7 for the parts outside the CDR3, the full variable domain is KAGVTQTPRYLIKTRGQQVTLSCSPISGHRSVSWYQQTPGQGLQFLFEYFSETQRNKGNFPGRFSGRQFSNSRSEMNVSTLELGDSALYLCASRPRPAGPYEQYFGPGTRLTVT.

V gene TRBV6-4 combines with J gene TRBJ2-1; maybe TRBD2 (5 bases). V was trimmed by 6 bases and J by 0 bases, leaving 12 bases between them. The CDR3 spans 15 residues. The germline gives CDR1 MRHNA, CDR2 SNTAGT. CDR3 nucleotide sequence: TGTGCCAGCAGACCTTCGGGGAGCTCCTACAATGAGCAGTTCTTC. Residues: CASRPSGSSYNEQFF.

V usage is TRBV18 and J usage is TRBJ2-1; 10 bases fit TRBD2. Trimming took 6 bases from V and 4 from J; bases not matched to a gene: 6. The CDR3 covers 15 residues. Germline V lookup: CDR1 KGHSH, CDR2 LQKENI. CDR3 region: CASSLRTSGYNEQFF. CDR3 nucleotide sequence: TGTGCCAGCTCCTTACGGACTAGCGGTTACAATGAGCAGTTCTTC. The full variable domain, with the rest looked up from reference TRBV18 and TRBJ2-1, is NAGVMQNPRHLVRRRGQEARLRCSPMKGHSHVYWYRQLPEEGLKFMVYLQKENIIDESGMPKERFSAEFPKEGPSILRIQQVVRGDSAAYFCASSLRTSGYNEQFFGPGTRLTVL.

V usage is TRBV5-5 and J usage is TRBJ2-7; 7 bases align to TRBD1. The CDR3 sequence is 14 residues long. Per germline, CDR1 SGHKS and CDR2 YYEKEE (reference sequence). The junction had 5 bases not matched to a gene; V was cut back by 2 bases and J by 3 bases. In DNA, the CDR3 is TGTGCCAGCAGCTTCCAGGGACAGAACTACGAGCAGTACTTC. Its protein is CASSFQGQNYEQYF.

This chain uses TRBV11-1 with TRBJ2-7; D gene uncertain. This CDR3 contains 10 residues. Germline V gives CDR1 SGHAT, CDR2 FQDESV (reference sequence). Trimming left V 2 bases short and J 9 bases short, with 5 bases between. The CDR3 region is CASSLRGQYF. The CDR3 bases are TGTGCCAGCAGCTTACGAGGGCAGTACTTC.

This chain connects TRBV6-6 to TRBJ1-1; D call uncertain. From germline, CDR1 is MNHNY and CDR2 SVGAGI (reference sequence). The CDR3 contains 14 residues. Trimming cost V 5 bases and J 0 bases, with 10 bases left between them. The CDR3 loop is CASSTPTLNTEAFF. DNA for the CDR3: TGTGCCAGCAGTACTCCGACACTGAACACTGAAGCTTTCTTT.